These T cell receptor beta chains were read from a single sample in a study of OX40 agonist ivuxolimab in advanced cancers. Profiling relied on immunoSEQ multiplex PCR, and the TCRdb table lists in-frame clones only, not all of them. This sample has around 65,000 clones; approximately 90% occur once, and the top ten carry 0.25% to 0.3%. Specimen: CD4+ or CD8+ T cells sorted from blood, collected in a trial of the OX40 agonist ivuxolimab. All receptors come from an adult with an advanced solid tumor such as melanoma, head and neck, liver or kidney cancer. CDR3s leave out the opening cysteine and the closing phenylalanine or tryptophan. Fields, in order: CDR3 length, V gene, CDR3 protein.

17,TRBV2,ASSEAPGGRGSRVRGYT
12,TRBV19,ASRVAPGPYGYT
10,TRBV18,ASSPPADTQY
12,TRBV27,ASSRSTDLGQQY
14,TRBV7-9,ASSPGLAGGTYEQY
16,TRBV15,ATSRKQGSLISYNEQF
11,TRBV6-1,ASNVAGADIQY
18,TRBV4-1,ASSQDPLAGGVTSTDTQY
11,TRBV6-5,ASSGDSYQPQH
12,TRBV5-1,ASSPTGSYNEQF
14,TRBV5-1,ASSGGLNPNTGELF
13,TRBV2,ASRRTSGRIYEQY
14,TRBV5-4,ASRTFLDSTINGYT
13,TRBV10-3,AISAGAGGGDTQY
12,TRBV2,ASSQRAPHYEQY
13,TRBV29-1,SVSPGSTLSVTQY
13,TRBV6-6,ASSSPGQGGRPQH
14,TRBV23-1,ASSQPQGEDRVEQY
15,TRBV25-1,ASSPRPGLAGVYEQF
12,TRBV19,ASKTVPSGNTIY
13,TRBV19,ASSIRGSSGTEAF
10,TRBV18,ASSQNRMEAF
11,TRBV28,ASSLVDQETQY